This T cell receptor beta chain was profiled in a study of technical replicates of blood from a handful of donors. Germline V gene lookup returns CDR1 MNHNS and CDR2 SASEGT. There are 16 residues in the CDR3. With 0 bases removed from V and 0 bases from J, the gap between germline ends came to 11 bases. TCRdb's table, derived via immunoSEQ multiplex PCR, lists solely in-frame clones and lacks some. This table has tens of thousands of clones, around 95% appearing once. This TCR was sampled from a human donor in good health. Some clones in this sample may be carry-over from other donors' samples. This sequence joins TRBV6-1 and TRBJ1-1; weak D call: TRBD1 (6 bases). The source material was PBMCs. The CDR3 spells CASSEAGGALNTEAFF. CDR3 nucleotide sequence: TGTGCCAGCAGTGAAGCGGGGGGGGCTCTGAACACTGAAGCTTTCTTT.